One T cell receptor (beta chain) is described in this entry. This sample was taken from a study of shared clonotypes between healthy human individuals. The protocol was immunoSEQ multiplex PCR, while the TCRdb copy is restricted to in-frame clones and leaves out a portion. Of fewer than 1.6 million clones in the sample, 98% to 99% were seen once. CDR3 length: 14 amino acids. The ends lost 4 bases at V and 4 bases at J; junction bases unmatched: 6. Per germline, CDR1 SGHDN and CDR2 FVKESK. Input material: naive CD4+ T cells sorted from blood. Subset specified: CD45RA+ positively selected. V usage is TRBV14 and J usage is TRBJ1-2, with 7 positions matching TRBD1. This TCR came from a man aged 25-45 years in good health. CDR3 in DNA: TGTGCCAGCAGCCGCGGGGACAGCCCCTATGGCTACACCTTC. Translating gives CASSRGDSPYGYTF.